This entry features one T cell receptor (beta chain) sequence. The cohort comprised adults aged 18 to 89 years residing in some 24 US areas. These data belong to a study of blood T cell repertoires in COVID-19. Across the whole study: Sample material is recorded as cDNA or gDNA derived from T cells, B-cell-depleted T cells, or PBMCs.

Libraries were prepared by immunoSEQ multiplex PCR; TCRdb keeps only in-frame clonotypes and omits some of them. The sample shows 200,000 to 250,000 clones, about four fifths of them seen only once. CDR1 and CDR2 (germline): LNHNV, YYDKDF (reference sequence). The CDR3 has 15 amino acids. The V and J ends lost 5 bases and 6 bases respectively, with 19 bases between them. The TCR sequence derives from an older woman who had recovered from COVID-19. Sequencing was performed on PBMCs or T cells enriched from blood (not recorded which). The chain joins TRBV15 to TRBJ1-2, with D perhaps TRBD1 (6 bases). The CDR3 DNA reads as TGTGCCACCAGCCCAAGGGGGAGGGCTGGAAATGGCTACACCTTC. Translation: CATSPRGRAGNGYTF.